The 21 T cell receptor beta chains in this list originate from one sample, sequenced in a study of shared clonotypes between healthy human individuals (dated by TCRdb to the early 2020s). The library came from the immunoSEQ multiplex PCR assay. TCRdb retrieved this table from immuneACCESS and kept in-frame rearrangements only. Not all clones are present; in checked studies, unresolved V genes account for under half, and no reason is known for the remainder. This sample comprises some 360,000 clones, roughly 70% of them detected only once. Clones ranked in the top ten supply about 10% of the sample. Sequenced material: memory CD4+ T cells sorted from blood. According to the study, the label for this sample's cell subset or site signals: CD45RA-negative fraction. Receptors originate from a young man in good health.

This chain links TRBV28 with TRBJ1-5; 8 bases match TRBD1. The CDR3 sequence is 16 residues long. Per germline, CDR1 MDHEN and CDR2 SYDVKM. The V gene end was trimmed by 5 bases and the J gene end by 5 bases; junction bases not matched to a gene: 11. The CDR3 DNA reads TGTGCCAGCAGTCCCCACGTAGGACAGGGACATCAGCCCCAGCATTTT. This sequence encodes CASSPHVGQGHQPQHF.

The chain has TRBV2 and TRBJ2-4; D is possibly TRBD2 (6 bases). The CDR3 sequence is 15 residues long. Germline lookup yields CDR1 SNHLY and CDR2 FYNNEI. Trimming removed 3 bases from V and 9 bases from J, with 18 bases in between. This CDR3 is CASSEVGLNAGIQYF. In DNA, the CDR3 is TGTGCCAGCAGTGAGGTCGGACTAAATGCAGGCATTCAGTACTTC.

The chain is built from TRBV27 and TRBJ1-1; tentative D call: TRBD1 (5 bases). The CDR3 contains 17 residues. V gave up 1 base and J gave up 0 bases, with 15 bases separating them. CDR1 and CDR2 from the germline V gene are MNHEY and SMNVEV (reference sequence). CDR3 in amino acids: CASSLWGESSVNTEAFF. As DNA, the CDR3 is TGTGCCAGCAGTTTATGGGGGGAAAGCTCGGTGAACACTGAAGCTTTCTTT.

In the case of this clone: This same CDR3 is encoded by further DNA sequences in the sample. The V and J genes are TRBV4-1 and TRBJ1-5, with D perhaps matching TRBD1 (5 bases). Germline loops: CDR1 MGHRA, CDR2 YSYEKL. CDR3 length: 14 residues. Trimming stripped 3 bases from V and 5 bases from J, with 11 bases between. The CDR3 is CASSQDRGDQPQHF. The DNA of the CDR3 is TGCGCCAGCAGCCAGGATCGGGGGGATCAGCCCCAGCATTTT.

This chain connects TRBV10-3 to TRBJ2-1; no clear D. V was clipped by 3 bases and J by 3 bases, with 6 bases between them. The germline gives CDR1 ENHRY, CDR2 SYGVKD. The CDR3 is 13 residues long. DNA for the CDR3: TGTGCCATCAGTGATGGTAGCTACAATGAGCAGTTCTTC. Translation gives CAISDGSYNEQFF.

J is TRBJ2-5 and V is TRBV19; the D is unclear. Germline V lookup: CDR1 LNHDA, CDR2 SQIVND (reference sequence). This CDR3 has 15 amino acids. V was pared by 3 bases and J by 3 bases, with 14 bases between. The CDR3 reads CASSITWSWEETQYF. CDR3 nucleotide sequence: TGTGCCAGTAGTATCACGTGGTCGTGGGAAGAGACCCAGTACTTC. The whole variable domain, remainder taken from reference TRBV19 and TRBJ2-5, is DGGITQSPKYLFRKEGQNVTLSCEQNLNHDAMYWYRQDPGQGLRLIYYSQIVNDFQKGDIAEGYSVSREKKESFPLTVTSAQKNPTAFYLCASSITWSWEETQYFGPGTRLLVL.

This chain uses TRBV9 with TRBJ1-1, with 7 bases matching TRBD1. Germline CDR1 SGDLS, CDR2 YYNGEE. Trimming removed 4 bases from V and 2 bases from J; junction bases left unmatched: 5. CDR3 length: 14 amino acids. The CDR3 DNA reads as TGTGCCAGCAGCTTTCAGGGGGGTAACACTGAAGCTTTCTTT. This gives the protein CASSFQGGNTEAFF.

The gene calls are TRBV5-1 and TRBJ2-2; the D is unclear. The CDR3 covers 15 residues. Germline V gene data show CDR1 as SGHRS and CDR2 as YFSETQ. Trimming pared 3 bases from V and 6 bases from J, leaving 15 bases between. The CDR3 protein is CASSSEGWSSGELFF. The CDR3 coding sequence is TGCGCCAGCAGCTCGGAAGGGTGGAGCTCCGGGGAGCTGTTTTTT. The full variable domain, in which reference TRBV5-1 and TRBJ2-2 provide the parts outside the CDR3, is KAGVTQTPRYLIKTRGQQVTLSCSPISGHRSVSWYQQTPGQGLQFLFEYFSETQRNKGNFPGRFSGRQFSNSRSEMNVSTLELGDSALYLCASSSEGWSSGELFFGEGSRLTVL.

This clone was recorded once. The rearrangement joins TRBV18 to TRBJ2-4; TRBD2 matches at 8 bases. V was clipped by 6 bases and J by 8 bases; unmatched bases: 9. Germline CDR1 and CDR2: KGHSH and LQKENI. This CDR3 has 14 residues. CDR3 bases: TGTGCCAGCTCCCCAACTAGCGGTCCCTACATTCAGTACTTC. This sequence encodes CASSPTSGPYIQYF. Filled out from reference TRBV18 and TRBJ2-4, the complete variable domain reads NAGVMQNPRHLVRRRGQEARLRCSPMKGHSHVYWYRQLPEEGLKFMVYLQKENIIDESGMPKERFSAEFPKEGPSILRIQQVVRGDSAAYFCASSPTSGPYIQYFGAGTRLSVL.

The chain employs TRBV6-6 and TRBJ1-2; perhaps TRBD1 as D (6 bases). The CDR3 totals 13 residues. V lost 4 bases and J lost 5, with 11 bases in between. Germline V lookup: CDR1 MNHNY, CDR2 SVGAGI (reference sequence). The CDR3 sequence: CASSSGQGYGYTF. The DNA for the CDR3 is TGTGCCAGCAGTTCGGGACAAGGTTATGGCTACACCTTC.

The V gene is TRBV5-4, the J gene TRBJ2-7; D unclear. Germline values: CDR1 SGHNT, CDR2 YYREEE (reference sequence). V was cut by 0 bases and J by 3 bases, with 7 bases left in between. CDR3 length: 13 amino acids. The CDR3 region has the DNA TGTGCCAGCAGCTTGGCCAACGTCTACGAGCAGTACTTC. This gives the protein CASSLANVYEQYF.

The rearrangement uses TRBV6-5 and TRBJ2-7; TRBD1 or TRBD2 may be the D gene (5 bases each). Germline assignment: CDR1 MNHEY and CDR2 SVGAGI. The CDR3 totals 13 residues. Trimming cost V 5 bases and J 3 bases, with 11 bases left between them. In DNA form, the CDR3 reads TGTGCCAGCAGTGAAGGGACGGACTACGAGCAGTACTTC. Translated, it gives CASSEGTDYEQYF.

The chain joins TRBV5-1 to TRBJ2-2; D call uncertain. The germline V and J ends were trimmed by 0 bases and 6 bases, with 12 bases remaining between them. The CDR3 runs 15 residues. CDR1 is SGHRS and CDR2 is YFSETQ in the germline V gene. The CDR3 nucleotides read TGCGCCAGCAGCTTGGACCGGATCGGGTCCGGGGAGCTGTTTTTT. Translation: CASSLDRIGSGELFF.

This chain connects TRBV5-4 to TRBJ2-1; weak D call: TRBD1 (6 bases). The germline gives CDR1 SGHNT, CDR2 YYREEE (reference sequence). The V gene lost 2 bases and the J gene lost 0 bases, with 9 bases spanning the gap. This CDR3 is built from 15 residues. Written as DNA, the CDR3 is TGTGCCAGCAGCTTCCCACAGGGCTCCTACAATGAGCAGTTCTTC. Protein: CASSFPQGSYNEQFF.

This clone was observed a handful of times. This chain links TRBV6-1 with TRBJ2-1, with 7 bases matching TRBD2. CDR3 length: 15 residues. CDR1 MNHNS and CDR2 SASEGT come from the germline V gene. Unmatched junction bases numbered 7, after V lost 0 bases and J lost 8 bases. The chain's CDR3 is CASSEAGGGAYEQFF. The CDR3 DNA is TGTGCCAGCAGTGAAGCGGGGGGAGGGGCGTATGAGCAGTTCTTC.

V usage is TRBV7-8 and J usage is TRBJ2-7, with D possibly being TRBD2 (6 bases). The CDR3 covers 12 residues. The germline CDR1 and CDR2 sequences are SGHVS and FQNEAQ. V was clipped by 5 bases and J by 7 bases, with 12 bases between them. The CDR3 coding sequence is TGTGCCAGCAGCCCAGAGAGCGGGGAGCAGTACTTC. As protein: CASSPESGEQYF.

This clone was seen a handful of times. This chain links TRBV11-2 with TRBJ2-5; the D gene is possibly TRBD2 (5 bases). Trimming pared 1 base from V and 3 bases from J, leaving 6 bases between. CDR1 SGHAT and CDR2 FQNNGV come from the germline V gene. This CDR3 comprises 13 residues. Here the CDR3 reads CASSLALEETQYF. The CDR3 DNA reads TGTGCCAGCAGCTTAGCACTAGAAGAGACCCAGTACTTC.

This chain's CDR3 is CATSMTGNQPQHF. As DNA, the CDR3 is TGTGCCACCAGCATGACGGGCAATCAGCCCCAGCATTTT. This chain uses TRBV15 with TRBJ1-5; D not certain. Germline assignment: CDR1 LNHNV and CDR2 YYDKDF (reference sequence). The CDR3 contains 13 residues. V shed 4 bases and J shed 2 bases, with 6 bases lying between them.

The V call is TRBV7-2, the J call TRBJ1-2; possibly TRBD1 for D (5 bases). V lost 7 bases, J lost 5 bases, and 17 bases lay in between. This CDR3 region has 14 residues. The V gene's germline CDR1 is SGHTA and CDR2 FQGNSA. DNA of the CDR3: TGTGCCAGCACCTCGACGGGACGGAGGTATGGCTACACCTTC. Translation: CASTSTGRRYGYTF.

The chain links TRBV28 to TRBJ1-1, with no clear D. There are 13 residues in the CDR3. Trimming left V 2 bases short and J 2 bases short, with 6 bases between. Germline V gene data show CDR1 as MDHEN and CDR2 as SYDVKM. Written as DNA, the CDR3 is TGTGCCAGCAGTTTACAAGCTAACACTGAAGCTTTCTTT. The encoded protein is CASSLQANTEAFF.

This clone was detected ten times or more. This chain connects TRBV11-2 to TRBJ2-4; no clear D gene. The CDR3 covers 14 residues. The germline V and J ends were trimmed by 5 bases and 5 bases, with 13 bases remaining between them. The V gene's germline CDR1 is SGHAT and CDR2 FQNNGV. The CDR3 DNA reads as TGTGCCAGCAGCCTATCCAGTAATCAAAACATTCAGTACTTC. Its protein product is CASSLSSNQNIQYF. Looking up the rest from reference TRBV11-2 and TRBJ2-4 gives the full variable domain: EAGVAQSPRYKIIEKRQSVAFWCNPISGHATLYWYQQILGQGPKLLIQFQNNGVVDDSQLPKDRFSAERLKGVDSTLKIQPAKLEDSAVYLCASSLSSNQNIQYFGAGTRLSVL.